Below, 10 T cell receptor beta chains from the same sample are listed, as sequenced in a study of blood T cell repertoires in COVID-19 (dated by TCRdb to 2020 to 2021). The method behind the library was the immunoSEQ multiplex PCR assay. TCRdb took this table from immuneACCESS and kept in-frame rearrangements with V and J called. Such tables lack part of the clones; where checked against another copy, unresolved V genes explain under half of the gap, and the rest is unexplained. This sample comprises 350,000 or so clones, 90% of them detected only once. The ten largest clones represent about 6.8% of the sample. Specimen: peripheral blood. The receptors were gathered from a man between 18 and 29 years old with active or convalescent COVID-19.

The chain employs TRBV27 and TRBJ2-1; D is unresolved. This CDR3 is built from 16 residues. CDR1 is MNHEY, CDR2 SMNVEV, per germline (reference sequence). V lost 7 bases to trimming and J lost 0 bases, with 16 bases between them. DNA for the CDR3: TGTGCCAGCACCCCCCTTGGGTCTAGCTCCTACAATGAGCAGTTCTTC. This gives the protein CASTPLGSSSYNEQFF.

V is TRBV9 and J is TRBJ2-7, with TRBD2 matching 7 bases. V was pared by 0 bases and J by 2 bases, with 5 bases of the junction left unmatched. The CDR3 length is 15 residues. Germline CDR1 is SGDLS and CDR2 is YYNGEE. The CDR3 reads CASSVGAGTAYEQYF. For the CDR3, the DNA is TGTGCCAGCAGCGTAGGAGCGGGGACTGCCTACGAGCAGTACTTC.

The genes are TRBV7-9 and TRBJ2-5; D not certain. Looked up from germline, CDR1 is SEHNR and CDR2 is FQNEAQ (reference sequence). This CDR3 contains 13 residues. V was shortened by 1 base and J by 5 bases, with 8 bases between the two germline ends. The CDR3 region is CASSLVGVETQYF. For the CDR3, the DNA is TGTGCCAGCAGCTTAGTGGGCGTTGAGACCCAGTACTTC.

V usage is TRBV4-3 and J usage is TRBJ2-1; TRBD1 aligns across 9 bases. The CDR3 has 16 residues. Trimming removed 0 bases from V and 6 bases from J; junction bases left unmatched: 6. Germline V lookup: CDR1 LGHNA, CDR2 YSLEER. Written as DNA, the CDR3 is TGCGCCAGCAGCCAAGAGGAGACAGGGGGTTTCAATGAGCAGTTCTTC. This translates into CASSQEETGGFNEQFF.

The CDR3, as DNA: TGTGCCAGCAGCGTATCTGGGGCGAGGGGGCTCACCGGGGAGCTGTTTTTT. Translated, it gives CASSVSGARGLTGELFF. The chain recombines TRBV9 with TRBJ2-2; TRBD1 aligns across 7 bases. Germline V CDR1 and CDR2: SGDLS, YYNGEE. This CDR3 has 17 amino acids. Trimming cost V 1 base and J 4 bases; bases outside gene matches: 10.

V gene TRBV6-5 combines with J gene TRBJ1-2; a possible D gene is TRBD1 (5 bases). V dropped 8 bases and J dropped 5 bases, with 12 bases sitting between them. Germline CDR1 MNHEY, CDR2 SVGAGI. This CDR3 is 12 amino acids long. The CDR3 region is CASRWGVYGYTF. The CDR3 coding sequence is TGTGCCAGCCGTTGGGGCGTATATGGCTACACCTTC.

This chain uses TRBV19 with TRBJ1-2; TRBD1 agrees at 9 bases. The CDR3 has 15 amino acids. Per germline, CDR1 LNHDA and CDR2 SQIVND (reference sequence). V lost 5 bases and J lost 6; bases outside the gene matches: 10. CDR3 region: CASSPQDRGSNGYTF. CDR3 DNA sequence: TGTGCCAGTAGTCCGCAGGACAGGGGATCTAATGGCTACACCTTC.

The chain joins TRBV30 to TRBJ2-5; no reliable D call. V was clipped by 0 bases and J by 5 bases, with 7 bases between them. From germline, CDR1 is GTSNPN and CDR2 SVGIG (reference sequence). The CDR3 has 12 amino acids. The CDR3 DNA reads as TGTGCCTGGAGTGTAAAACGGGAGACCCAGTACTTC. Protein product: CAWSVKRETQYF.

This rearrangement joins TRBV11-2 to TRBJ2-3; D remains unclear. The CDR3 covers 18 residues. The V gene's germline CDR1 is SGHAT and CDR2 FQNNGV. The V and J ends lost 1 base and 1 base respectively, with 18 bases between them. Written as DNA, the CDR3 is TGTGCCAGCAGCTTAGGCAAGGTGGCGTCGGGTGGCACAGATACGCAGTATTTT. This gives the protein CASSLGKVASGGTDTQYF.

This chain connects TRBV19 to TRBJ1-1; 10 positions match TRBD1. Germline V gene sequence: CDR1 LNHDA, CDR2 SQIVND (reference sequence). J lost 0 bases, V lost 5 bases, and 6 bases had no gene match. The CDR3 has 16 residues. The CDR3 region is CASSPGQGLMNTEAFF. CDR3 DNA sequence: TGTGCCAGTAGTCCGGGACAGGGGTTGATGAACACTGAAGCTTTCTTT.